This paragraph covers one T cell receptor (beta chain) sequence. Its antigen is not known. Only in-frame clones appear in the TCRdb table, and some are missing; sequencing was by immunoSEQ multiplex PCR. The sample has more than 90,000 clones, approximately 92% seen once; the top ten hold roughly 3.5%. This sample stems from a study of CD4+ T cells in melanoma. General study findings and limits: In melanoma, neoantigen-specific CD4+ T cells reportedly differed in differentiation state.

CDR1 and CDR2 (germline): LNHDA, SQIVND (reference sequence). V was clipped by 1 base and J by 3 bases, with 5 bases between them. The CDR3 contains 13 residues. This sequence joins TRBV19 and TRBJ2-3, with no clear D. This TCR was recovered from a human donor with melanoma. Sequenced input: peripheral blood. The DNA of the CDR3 is TGTGCCAGTAGTATAGGAGGTACAGATACGCAGTATTTT. Amino acids: CASSIGGTDTQYF. Full variable domain (missing parts from reference TRBV19 and TRBJ2-3): DGGITQSPKYLFRKEGQNVTLSCEQNLNHDAMYWYRQDPGQGLRLIYYSQIVNDFQKGDIAEGYSVSREKKESFPLTVTSAQKNPTAFYLCASSIGGTDTQYFGPGTRLTVL.